This TCR beta chain was sequenced for a study of blood T cell repertoires in COVID-19. Assay: immunoSEQ multiplex PCR; the TCRdb copy retains only in-frame clones and omits some. Among 61,000 or so clones listed, about 88% were seen once. Germline loops: CDR1 PRHDT, CDR2 FYEKMQ (reference sequence). Trimming removed 4 bases from V and 7 bases from J, with 17 bases in between. The CDR3 is 15 residues long. This chain uses TRBV13 with TRBJ2-1; a weak D match, TRBD2 (6 bases). This TCR was recovered from a woman in her fifties or sixties with active or convalescent COVID-19. What was sequenced was peripheral blood. CDR3 bases: TGTGCCAGCAGCTCGGGACTCGGGGTTGGAAATGAGCAGTTCTTC. This gives the protein CASSSGLGVGNEQFF.